One sample yielded the 31 T cell receptor beta chains listed below, sequenced in a study of a mutant IDH1 vaccine in newly diagnosed glioma. The time point here: week 35, safety follow-up. A 20-mer mutant IDH1 peptide at 300 ug was injected subcutaneously with topical imiquimod. These TCRs' antigens remain unknown. Repertoires were generated with immunoSEQ multiplex PCR, while TCRdb's copy carries only in-frame clones and drops some. This table holds about 69,000 clones, about 87% found once. The source material was PBMCs, sampled from a glioma patient whose treatment included an IDH1 peptide vaccine. The source is a young man with glioma.

This chain links TRBV6-6 with TRBJ1-6; 8 positions agree with TRBD1. J lost 7 bases, V lost 6 bases, and 11 bases had no gene match. The CDR3 loop spans 16 amino acids. Germline CDR1 MNHNY, CDR2 SVGAGI (reference sequence). In nucleotides, the CDR3 is TGTGCCAGCAGCCGGGGACAGGTAACACCGAATTCACCCCTCCACTTT. This sequence encodes CASSRGQVTPNSPLHF.

The chain carries TRBV5-1 and TRBJ1-2; 7 bases are a match to TRBD1. V lost 4 bases to trimming and J lost 3 bases; unmatched junction nucleotides: 3. This CDR3 has 13 residues. The V gene's germline CDR1 is SGHRS and CDR2 YFSETQ. Here the CDR3 reads CASSTTGDYGYTF. The CDR3, as DNA: TGCGCCAGCAGCACAACAGGGGACTATGGCTACACCTTC.

The chain uses TRBV27 and TRBJ2-7, with 8 bases identical to TRBD2. The CDR3 is made up of 16 amino acids. The V gene's germline CDR1 is MNHEY and CDR2 SMNVEV (reference sequence). Losses at the gene ends were 5 bases for V and 1 base for J; bases not matched to a gene: 10. Written as DNA, the CDR3 is TGTGCCAGCAGTCCTTCGGGGGGGGAAACGTCCTACGAGCAGTACTTC. Translating gives CASSPSGGETSYEQYF.

J is TRBJ1-6 and V is TRBV19, with 7 bases fitting TRBD1. Germline trimming cut 4 bases from V and 3 bases from J; bases unmatched to any gene: 3. This CDR3 contains 15 residues. The V gene's germline CDR1 is LNHDA and CDR2 SQIVND (reference sequence). The CDR3 loop is CASSTRDSYNSPLHF. The CDR3 DNA reads TGTGCCAGTAGTACCCGGGACAGCTATAATTCACCCCTCCACTTT.

The J gene is TRBJ2-6, the V gene TRBV5-6; 7 bases align to TRBD1. CDR3 length equals 16 residues. J gave up 1 base and V 4 bases, and 5 bases lay outside the gene matches. CDR1 and CDR2 (germline): SGHDT, YYEEEE. CDR3 sequence reads: CASSRGPPSGANVLTF. CDR3 coding DNA: TGTGCCAGCAGCAGGGGGCCCCCGTCTGGGGCCAACGTCCTGACTTTC. The full variable domain, in which reference TRBV5-6 and TRBJ2-6 provide the parts outside the CDR3, is DAGVTQSPTHLIKTRGQQVTLRCSPKSGHDTVSWYQQALGQGPQFIFQYYEEEERQRGNFPDRFSGHQFPNYSSELNVNALLLGDSALYLCASSRGPPSGANVLTFGAGSRLTVL.

This rearrangement joins TRBV7-9 to TRBJ1-2, with D possibly being TRBD1 (6 bases). The CDR3 is made up of 16 amino acids. With 5 bases removed from V and 6 bases from J, the gap between germline ends came to 22 bases. The germline V gene encodes CDR1 SEHNR and CDR2 FQNEAQ (reference sequence). Written as DNA, the CDR3 is TGTGCCAGCAGCAATCAATGCCCGGGGGCCATGGATGGCTACACCTTC. Translation: CASSNQCPGAMDGYTF.

This clone was seen just once. The chain carries TRBV7-8 and TRBJ1-5, with TRBD1 matching over 8 bases. The CDR3 is 15 amino acids. The junction had 10 bases not matched to a gene; V was cut back by 5 bases and J by 7 bases. CDR1 is SGHVS, CDR2 FQNEAQ, per germline. CDR3 in DNA: TGTGCCAGCAGCAGCCGGGACAGGACGGGGCAGCCCCAGCATTTT. Protein product: CASSSRDRTGQPQHF.

This chain connects TRBV7-1 to TRBJ2-7; TRBD1 is a possible D gene (5 bases). TRBV7-1 counts as an open reading frame of uncertain function. The length of the CDR3 is 14 residues. V was shortened by 4 bases and J by 2 bases, with 12 bases between the two germline ends. CDR3 sequence: CASSLGPTAYEQYF. CDR3 DNA sequence: TGTGCCAGCAGCTTAGGACCGACAGCCTACGAGCAGTACTTC.

This chain uses TRBV7-9 with TRBJ1-4; the D is unclear. Germline values: CDR1 SEHNR, CDR2 FQNEAQ (reference sequence). V gave up 6 bases and J gave up 5 bases, with 10 bases separating them. This CDR3 region has 13 residues. The CDR3 protein is CASRLDGNEKLFF. The CDR3 nucleotides are TGTGCCAGCAGACTGGACGGAAATGAAAAACTGTTTTTT.

The rearrangement uses TRBV5-1 and TRBJ2-6; TRBD1 matches at 12 bases. This CDR3 region has 19 residues. V shed 0 bases and J 0 bases; nucleotides not matched to a gene: 4. In germline, CDR1 is SGHRS, CDR2 YFSETQ. CDR3: CASSLDPGQGASGANVLTF. CDR3 bases: TGCGCCAGCAGCTTGGACCCGGGACAGGGGGCCTCTGGGGCCAACGTCCTGACTTTC.

The chain links TRBV9 to TRBJ2-1; 10 bases map to TRBD2. The ends lost 1 base at V and 4 bases at J; junction bases unmatched: 2. Germline-derived CDR1 and CDR2 are SGDLS and YYNGEE. The CDR3 contains 15 residues. CDR3 loop: CASSVSGGEYNEQFF. The CDR3, as DNA: TGTGCCAGCAGCGTAAGCGGGGGGGAATACAATGAGCAGTTCTTC.

This chain connects TRBV4-2 to TRBJ1-2; maybe TRBD1 (5 bases). Germline V gives CDR1 LGHNA, CDR2 YNFKEQ. CDR3 length: 15 amino acids. The germline V and J ends were trimmed by 1 base and 4 bases, with 13 bases remaining between them. CDR3 coding DNA: TGTGCCAGCAGCCAAGGGGGCGCGGATCTCTATGGCTACACCTTC. Protein: CASSQGGADLYGYTF.

The gene calls are TRBV6-5 and TRBJ2-7; TRBD1 or TRBD2 may be the D gene (6 bases each). V lost 4 bases to trimming and J lost 3 bases, with 16 bases between them. Germline V gives CDR1 MNHEY, CDR2 SVGAGI. CDR3 length: 15 residues. The chain's CDR3 is CASSWQGTGDYEQYF. In nucleotides, the CDR3 is TGTGCCAGCAGTTGGCAGGGGACGGGGGACTACGAGCAGTACTTC.

The chain joins TRBV18 to TRBJ2-5, with D unresolved. V shed 6 bases and J shed 1 base, with 3 bases lying between them. CDR1 is KGHSH, CDR2 LQKENI, per germline. CDR3 length equals 11 residues. The CDR3 sequence: CASSAQETQYF. As DNA, the CDR3 is TGTGCCAGCTCGGCCCAAGAGACCCAGTACTTC.

J is TRBJ2-2 and V is TRBV6-1, with unresolved D. CDR1 is MNHNS and CDR2 is SASEGT in the germline V gene. The germline V and J ends were trimmed by 4 bases and 4 bases, with 10 bases remaining between them. This CDR3 is 14 amino acids long. The CDR3 reads CASSVDVGTGELFF. As DNA, the CDR3 is TGTGCCAGCAGTGTCGATGTTGGCACCGGGGAGCTGTTTTTT.

For the CDR3, the DNA is TGTGCCAGTAGTATAGACCTCGGACAGGGGAAGAACACCGGGGAGCTGTTTTTT. As protein: CASSIDLGQGKNTGELFF. This sequence joins TRBV19 and TRBJ2-2; 9 bases fit TRBD1. The CDR3 consists of 18 residues. CDR1 and CDR2 from the germline V gene are LNHDA and SQIVND (reference sequence). V trimming: 0 bases; J trimming: 1 base; junction bases outside the gene matches: 6.

The rearrangement uses TRBV19 and TRBJ1-2; a possible D gene is TRBD1 (5 bases). This CDR3 region has 15 residues. V shed 4 bases and J shed 2 bases, with 14 bases lying between them. Germline V gives CDR1 LNHDA, CDR2 SQIVND (reference sequence). Here the CDR3 reads CASSSPRAQNYGYTF. The DNA for the CDR3 is TGTGCCAGTAGTAGCCCCAGGGCACAAAACTATGGCTACACCTTC.

This chain links TRBV6-5 with TRBJ1-3, with D maybe TRBD1 (6 bases). The germline V gene has CDR1 MNHEY and CDR2 SVGAGI. This CDR3 spans 15 amino acids. V lost 5 bases, J lost 3 bases, and 14 bases lay in between. In DNA form, the CDR3 reads TGTGCCAGCAGTCCCGGGGGGGCTTATGGAAACACCATATATTTT. Translated: CASSPGGAYGNTIYF.

The chain couples TRBV5-5 to TRBJ1-3, with TRBD1 matching over 9 bases. This CDR3 region has 15 residues. Germline lookup yields CDR1 SGHKS and CDR2 YYEKEE (reference sequence). The junction had 6 bases not matched to a gene; V was cut back by 4 bases and J by 4 bases. CDR3 loop: CASSERTGAGNTIYF. The CDR3 DNA reads TGTGCCAGCAGCGAACGGACAGGGGCCGGAAACACCATATATTTT.

This clone was picked up one time. This chain connects TRBV19 to TRBJ2-1; weak D call: TRBD2 (5 bases). The germline CDR1 and CDR2 sequences are LNHDA and SQIVND (reference sequence). This CDR3 spans 15 amino acids. The V end was cut by 7 bases, the J end by 0 bases, with 13 bases between. CDR3 nucleotides: TGTGCCAGTACCGTCTTGAGCGGCTCCTACAATGAGCAGTTCTTC. Translating it yields CASTVLSGSYNEQFF. Together with reference TRBV19 and TRBJ2-1, the CDR3 gives the full variable domain: DGGITQSPKYLFRKEGQNVTLSCEQNLNHDAMYWYRQDPGQGLRLIYYSQIVNDFQKGDIAEGYSVSREKKESFPLTVTSAQKNPTAFYLCASTVLSGSYNEQFFGPGTRLTVL.

The V call is TRBV9, the J call TRBJ2-3; 8 bases line up with TRBD2. This CDR3 comprises 16 residues. V was clipped by 0 bases and J by 3 bases; unmatched bases: 6. CDR1 is SGDLS, CDR2 YYNGEE, per germline. In DNA, the CDR3 is TGTGCCAGCAGCGTAGCGGGAGGGCCCAGGACAGATACGCAGTATTTT. This sequence encodes CASSVAGGPRTDTQYF.

Concerning this clone itself: The sample has other DNA sequences that encode this CDR3 too. The J gene is TRBJ2-4, the V gene TRBV2, with D unclear. This CDR3 contains 13 residues. V was clipped by 6 bases and J by 0 bases, with 6 bases between them. The germline CDR1 and CDR2 sequences are SNHLY and FYNNEI. The CDR3 here is CASSVLAKNIQYF. The CDR3 DNA reads TGTGCCAGCAGCGTACTAGCCAAAAACATTCAGTACTTC.

The CDR3 loop is CASSQRGLNTEAFF. The CDR3 nucleotides read TGCGCCAGCAGCCAAAGGGGGCTAAACACTGAAGCTTTCTTT. The rearrangement joins TRBV4-3 to TRBJ1-1, with TRBD1 matching 7 bases. Trimming cost V 2 bases and J 2 bases; bases outside gene matches: 2. The germline CDR1 and CDR2 sequences are LGHNA and YSLEER. The CDR3 extends over 14 amino acids.

Only one count was recorded for this clone. The chain links TRBV2 to TRBJ2-3; 10 bases match TRBD2. V lost 11 bases to trimming and J lost 2 bases; unmatched junction nucleotides: 10. The germline CDR1 and CDR2 sequences are SNHLY and FYNNEI. The CDR3 is 15 amino acids. The CDR3: CAASEGLAYTDTQYF. CDR3 nucleotides: TGTGCCGCAAGTGAGGGACTAGCGTACACAGATACGCAGTATTTT.

This clone appeared a single time. This chain links TRBV7-8 with TRBJ2-1; D remains unclear. Germline values: CDR1 SGHVS, CDR2 FQNEAQ. CDR3 length: 15 amino acids. The V and J ends lost 0 bases and 2 bases respectively, with 8 bases between them. In nucleotides, the CDR3 is TGTGCCAGCAGCTTAGCGCGCCTGGCCTACAATGAGCAGTTCTTC. Translating gives CASSLARLAYNEQFF.

This chain connects TRBV19 to TRBJ2-7; 7 bases agree with TRBD1. Trimming removed 5 bases from V and 8 bases from J; junction bases left unmatched: 15. Germline CDR1 and CDR2: LNHDA and SQIVND (reference sequence). The CDR3 contains 15 residues. Here the CDR3 DNA reads TGTGCCAGTAGTCCAGGGGGTACCCCTTTCTCCAAGCAGTACTTC. Residues: CASSPGGTPFSKQYF.

CDR3 region: CASTGVRGEQYF. DNA of the CDR3: TGTGCCAGCACCGGGGTTCGTGGCGAGCAGTACTTC. This chain uses TRBV6-1 with TRBJ2-7; D might be TRBD2 (5 bases). Germline CDR1 and CDR2: MNHNS and SASEGT. The ends were cut back, 7 bases at V and 6 bases at J, with 13 bases in the middle. There are 12 residues in the CDR3.

V gene TRBV9 combines with J gene TRBJ1-2; 9 bases line up with TRBD1. CDR3 length: 14 residues. Looked up from germline, CDR1 is SGDLS and CDR2 is YYNGEE. V lost 2 bases and J lost 7; bases outside the gene matches: 6. The CDR3 region is CASSVDLQGAGYTF. Here the CDR3 DNA reads TGTGCCAGCAGCGTTGATTTACAGGGGGCTGGCTACACCTTC.

This chain's CDR3 is CASQAGSTEAFF. The CDR3 DNA follows: TGTGCCAGCCAGGCGGGTTCTACCGAAGCTTTCTTT. The rearrangement uses TRBV7-9 and TRBJ1-1; D is unresolved. CDR3 length: 12 residues. V was cut by 8 bases and J by 8 bases, with 15 bases left in between. CDR1 and CDR2 (germline): SEHNR, FQNEAQ (reference sequence).

This rearrangement joins TRBV7-6 to TRBJ1-3; D may be TRBD1 (6 bases). V was pared by 3 bases and J by 0 bases, with 21 bases between. The CDR3 covers 19 residues. Per the germline V gene, CDR1 is SGHVS and CDR2 is FNYEAQ. The CDR3 loop is CASSFRGNEGAYSGNTIYF. CDR3 coding DNA: TGTGCCAGCAGCTTTAGGGGGAATGAAGGGGCTTACTCTGGAAACACCATATATTTT. Full variable domain (missing parts from reference TRBV7-6 and TRBJ1-3): GAGVSQSPRYKVTKRGQDVALRCDPISGHVSLYWYRQALGQGPEFLTYFNYEAQQDKSGLPNDRFSAERPEGSISTLTIQRTEQRDSAMYRCASSFRGNEGAYSGNTIYFGEGSWLTVV.

About this clone: Other DNA sequences of this sample code for an identical CDR3. V is TRBV18 and J is TRBJ2-3, with 7 nucleotides matching TRBD2. CDR3 size: 14 residues. The germline V gene has CDR1 KGHSH and CDR2 LQKENI. This CDR3 is CASQSTSTIDTQYF. The DNA of the CDR3 is TGTGCTAGCCAATCGACTAGCACAATAGATACGCAGTATTTT.